This T cell receptor (beta chain) was sequenced for a study of blood T cells in healthy people across ages. As regards this clonotype: The target antigen is unknown.

Study findings and constraints: The CMV status of each donor remained undetermined, and this could have confounded shifts in expanded clonotypes.

Aged about 6 to 100, donors were systemically healthy Caucasians from Russia. A J-beta primer mix and a sample-barcoded 5' primer were used in a second PCR of about 7 to 12 cycles. All samples yielded 2.5 million or more CDR3-containing paired-end reads. TCRdb re-analysed the 5' RACE reads in MiXCR, keeping a single row per CDR3 protein. The sample holds 1.5 million to 1.8 million distinct CDR3 sequences, approximately 43% seen once. Sequences were obtained from blood. This clonotype originated in a woman under 30 in good health.

The CDR3 loop reads CASSQEGSGSKQYF. In DNA form, the CDR3 reads TGTGCCAGCAGCCAAGAAGGGTCAGGGTCGAAGCAGTACTTC. J is TRBJ2-5 and V is TRBV3-1; a possible D gene is TRBD1 (5 bases). V lost 0 bases, J lost 11 bases, and 16 bases lay in between. This CDR3 region has 14 residues. In germline, CDR1 is LGHDT, CDR2 YNNKEL (reference sequence).